Listed below are T cell receptor beta chains from one sample, sequenced in a study of T cell responses to AZD1222 COVID-19 vaccine. TCRdb keeps only in-frame clones here, not all; method: immunoSEQ multiplex PCR. The table includes 150,000 to 200,000 clones, almost 95% detected once. The source was peripheral blood, collected on day 0 of AZD1222 vaccination. The receptors were gathered from an adult in good health. Each CDR3 is given with its conserved first and last residue. Where a row states a size, it is once, few, many or the class of an expanded clone; other rows omit it.

clone size: NA; V gene: TRBV10-3; CDR3 protein: CAIKGGSYNEQFF
clone size: NA; V gene: TRBV6-5; CDR3 protein: CASCRRGEKLFF
clone size: NA; V gene: TRBV15; CDR3 protein: CATRFERNTEAFF
clone size: NA; V gene: TRBV9; CDR3 protein: CASSVGQGVNQPQHF
clone size: NA; V gene: TRBV3-1/TRBV3-2; CDR3 protein: CASSQVVAGTQYF
clone size: NA; V gene: TRBV18; CDR3 protein: CASSPQGGIYEQYF
clone size: NA; V gene: TRBV24-1; CDR3 protein: CATSEASGGMGEQFF
clone size: once; V gene: TRBV9; CDR3 protein: CASSVVGPGGNEQFF
clone size: NA; V gene: TRBV30; CDR3 protein: CAWSGTGGSQPQHF
clone size: once; V gene: TRBV4-1; CDR3 protein: CASSHTDRGSGYTF
clone size: NA; V gene: TRBV25-1; CDR3 protein: CASSGAVRQETQYF